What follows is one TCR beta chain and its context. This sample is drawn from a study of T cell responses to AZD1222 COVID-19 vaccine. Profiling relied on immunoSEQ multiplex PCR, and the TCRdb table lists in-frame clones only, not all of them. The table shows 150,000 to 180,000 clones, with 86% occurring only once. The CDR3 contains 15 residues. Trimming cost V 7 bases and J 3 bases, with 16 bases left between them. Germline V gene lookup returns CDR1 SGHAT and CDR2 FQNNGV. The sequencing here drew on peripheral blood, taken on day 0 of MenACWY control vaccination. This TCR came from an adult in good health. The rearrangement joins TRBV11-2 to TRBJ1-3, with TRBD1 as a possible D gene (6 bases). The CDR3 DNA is TGTGCCAGCACTCTTCGCACAGGGTTTGGAAACACCATATATTTT. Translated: CASTLRTGFGNTIYF. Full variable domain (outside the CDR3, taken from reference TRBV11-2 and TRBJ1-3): EAGVAQSPRYKIIEKRQSVAFWCNPISGHATLYWYQQILGQGPKLLIQFQNNGVVDDSQLPKDRFSAERLKGVDSTLKIQPAKLEDSAVYLCASTLRTGFGNTIYFGEGSWLTVV.